This passage covers 3 T cell receptor beta chains from one sample sequenced in a study of CDR3 diversity in severe acne. TCRdb reprocessed the PCR reads with MiXCR, giving one entry per CDR3 protein. The top ten hold around 10% of the sample, which has more than 85,000 distinct CDR3 sequences, roughly half seen once. Sequenced: blood. The receptors derive from a male donor in good health, serving as a control.

This clonotype was picked up one time. CDR3 sequence (DNA): TGTGCCAGCATGCTTTGGGACAGGGGGGATAACGAGCAGTACTTC. It specifies CASMLWDRGDNEQYF. The rearrangement links TRBV6-6 to TRBJ2-7; 11 bases are a match to TRBD1. The CDR3 runs 15 residues. V dropped 7 bases and J dropped 5; count of bases not matched to a gene: 10. CDR1 and CDR2 from the germline V gene are MNHNY and SVGAGI (reference sequence).

This clonotype has more than one count but fewer than ten. This chain joins TRBV2 and TRBJ2-5; perhaps D is TRBD1 or TRBD2 (5 bases each). The ends were cut back, 5 bases at V and 2 bases at J, with 12 bases in the middle. The CDR3 consists of 14 residues. Per germline, CDR1 SNHLY and CDR2 FYNNEI. The CDR3 spells CASSKGTGQETQYF. In DNA, the CDR3 is TGTGCCAGCAGTAAGGGGACGGGTCAAGAGACCCAGTACTTC.

Only one count was recorded for this clonotype. The genes are TRBV7-9 and TRBJ1-5, with TRBD1 identical over 8 bases. V shed 5 bases and J 6 bases; nucleotides not matched to a gene: 9. The CDR3 loop spans 15 amino acids. The V gene's germline CDR1 is SEHNR and CDR2 FQNEAQ (reference sequence). CDR3 nucleotides: TGTGCCAGCAGCCTCGGACAGGGTAAGAGTCAGCCCCAGCATTTT. It encodes CASSLGQGKSQPQHF.